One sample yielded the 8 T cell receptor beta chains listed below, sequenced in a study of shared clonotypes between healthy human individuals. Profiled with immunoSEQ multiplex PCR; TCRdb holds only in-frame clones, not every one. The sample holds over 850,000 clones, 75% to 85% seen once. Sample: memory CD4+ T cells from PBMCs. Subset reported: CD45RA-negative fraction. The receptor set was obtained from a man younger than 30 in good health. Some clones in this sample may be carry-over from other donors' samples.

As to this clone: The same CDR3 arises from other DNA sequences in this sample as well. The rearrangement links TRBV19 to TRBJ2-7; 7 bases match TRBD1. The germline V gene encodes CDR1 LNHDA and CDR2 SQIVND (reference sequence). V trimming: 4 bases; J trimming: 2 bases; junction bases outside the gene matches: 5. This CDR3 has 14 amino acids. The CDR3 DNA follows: TGTGCCAGTAGTACCAGGACAGGAGCCTACGAGCAGTACTTC. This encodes CASSTRTGAYEQYF.

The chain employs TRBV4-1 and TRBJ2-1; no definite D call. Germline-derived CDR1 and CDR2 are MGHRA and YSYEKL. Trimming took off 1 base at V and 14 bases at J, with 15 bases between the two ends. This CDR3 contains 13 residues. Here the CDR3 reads CASSQALLSQKFF. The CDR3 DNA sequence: TGCGCCAGCAGCCAAGCCTTACTATCTCAGAAGTTCTTC.

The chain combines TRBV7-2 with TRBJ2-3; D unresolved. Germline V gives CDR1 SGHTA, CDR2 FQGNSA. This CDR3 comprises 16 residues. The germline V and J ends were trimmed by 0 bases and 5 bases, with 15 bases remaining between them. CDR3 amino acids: CASSLAPSGQGDTQYF. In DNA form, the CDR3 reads TGTGCCAGCAGCTTAGCCCCTAGTGGGCAAGGAGATACGCAGTATTTT.

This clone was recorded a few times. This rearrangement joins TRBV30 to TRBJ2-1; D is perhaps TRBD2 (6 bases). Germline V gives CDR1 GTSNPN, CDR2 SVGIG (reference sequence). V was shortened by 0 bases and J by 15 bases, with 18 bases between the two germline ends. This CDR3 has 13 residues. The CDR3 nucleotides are TGTGCCTGGAGTGTGGTATCCGCGGGACGTGGGTTCTTC. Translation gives CAWSVVSAGRGFF.

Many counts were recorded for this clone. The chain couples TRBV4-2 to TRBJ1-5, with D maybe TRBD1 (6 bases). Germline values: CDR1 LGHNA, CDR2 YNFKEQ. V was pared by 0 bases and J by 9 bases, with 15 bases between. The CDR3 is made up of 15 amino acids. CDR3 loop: CASSQDTGHFLPQHF. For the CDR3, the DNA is TGTGCCAGCAGCCAAGATACGGGACACTTTCTGCCCCAGCATTTT.

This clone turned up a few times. This CDR3 is CAISDRRGLETQYF. CDR3 bases: TGTGCCATCAGTGACCGCAGGGGCCTAGAGACCCAGTACTTC. The chain is built from TRBV10-3 and TRBJ2-5; a weak D match, TRBD1 (6 bases). The CDR3 runs to 14 residues. CDR1 is ENHRY and CDR2 is SYGVKD in the germline V gene. Trimming removed 3 bases from V and 4 bases from J, with 12 bases in between.

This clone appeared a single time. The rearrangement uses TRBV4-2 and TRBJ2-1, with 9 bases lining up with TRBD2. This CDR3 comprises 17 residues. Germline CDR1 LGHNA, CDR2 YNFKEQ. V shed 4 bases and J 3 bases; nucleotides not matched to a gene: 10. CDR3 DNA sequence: TGTGCCAGCAGCCTGCGACTAGCGGCCGTTGGCTACAATGAGCAGTTCTTC. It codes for CASSLRLAAVGYNEQFF.

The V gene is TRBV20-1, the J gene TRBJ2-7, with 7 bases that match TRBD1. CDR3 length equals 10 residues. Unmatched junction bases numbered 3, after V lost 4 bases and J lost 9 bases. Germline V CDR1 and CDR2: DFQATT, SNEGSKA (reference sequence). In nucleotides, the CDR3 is TGCAGTGCTAAACAGGGGTGGCAGTACTTC. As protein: CSAKQGWQYF.